This is a list of T cell receptor beta chains from one sample in a study of T cell repertoires in cytomegalovirus infection. TCRdb redid the calling of the reads with MiXCR, one entry per CDR3 protein. This sample has some 680,000 distinct CDR3 sequences, with less than 40% found just once. The sample consisted of PBMCs. The receptors were gathered from a human donor in good health (CMV status not recorded). Some clones in this sample may be carry-over from other donors' samples. Each CDR3 is given with its conserved first and last residue.

>TRBV12-3/TRBV12-4|TRBJ2-7
CASSPGRDYEQYF
>TRBV7-9|TRBJ2-2
CASSTQGAGELFF
>TRBV6-8|TRBJ1-5
CASSSAGGSTLHQPQHF
>TRBV11-2|TRBJ2-5
CASRSTLQETQYF
>TRBV11-1|TRBJ2-1
CASSLAWLGSEQFF
>TRBV27|TRBJ1-3
CASSVMGRGSTIYF
>TRBV20-1|TRBJ2-6
CSATRVSGANVLTF
>TRBV28|TRBJ2-1
CASSQMQLRFREYYNEQFF
>TRBV23-1|TRBJ2-7
CATLVRDGDEQYF
>TRBV20-1|TRBJ2-7
CSARVPGTYEQYF
>TRBV11-2|TRBJ1-1
CASSYITGGTEAFF
>TRBV7-2|TRBJ1-2
CASSSPGQYGYTF
>TRBV23-1|TRBJ2-1
CASSPLGLRGKNEQFF
>TRBV29-1|TRBJ1-5
CSAATGVDQPQHF
>TRBV7-2|TRBJ1-5
CASSLRRFPQHF
>TRBV7-9|TRBJ1-6
CASSSRATNSPLNF
>TRBV6-6|TRBJ2-1
CASSRPGQAHNEQFF
>TRBV7-2|TRBJ2-3
CASSPRRGTDTQYF
>TRBV19|TRBJ1-1
CASSSPGKRTENTEAFF